This section outlines one T cell receptor beta chain sequence together with its context. Antigen specificity is unknown. Clones were sequenced by immunoSEQ multiplex PCR, and TCRdb holds only the in-frame ones, with some missing. The sample holds 180,000 or so clones, about nine tenths seen once. These donors were members of the roughly 130-subject validation cohort, a group separate from the roughly 670-subject first cohort. The length of the CDR3 is 15 residues. V gave up 5 bases and J gave up 3 bases; unmatched junction bases: 7. Per the germline V gene, CDR1 is MDHEN and CDR2 is SYDVKM. This entry comes from a study of cytomegalovirus exposure and HLA in healthy donors. The study's findings and limits: It was reported that the classifier diagnosed cytomegalovirus status with high specificity and sensitivity in both the original and validation cohorts. A subsequent analysis found that TCR clusters from the first cohort also tended to co-occur in the approximately 130 validation repertoires, with 90% to 95% of cluster scores above 0.

This chain joins TRBV28 and TRBJ2-7, with 10 bases aligning to TRBD1. This clonotype was sampled from a man aged 25 to 40 in good health and CMV-seropositive. Specimen: PBMCs. CDR3 DNA: TGTGCCAGCAGTACCCCCGGGACAGGGGTCTACGAGCAGTACTTC. Translated: CASSTPGTGVYEQYF.